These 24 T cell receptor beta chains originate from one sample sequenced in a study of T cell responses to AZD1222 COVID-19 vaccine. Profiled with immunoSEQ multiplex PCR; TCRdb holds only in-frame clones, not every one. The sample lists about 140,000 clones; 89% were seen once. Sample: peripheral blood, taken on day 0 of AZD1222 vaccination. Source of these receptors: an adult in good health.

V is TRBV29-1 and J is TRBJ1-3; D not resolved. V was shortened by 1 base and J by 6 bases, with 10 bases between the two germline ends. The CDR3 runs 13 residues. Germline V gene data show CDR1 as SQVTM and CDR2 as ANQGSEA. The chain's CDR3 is CSVEASSENTIYF. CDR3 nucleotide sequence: TGCAGCGTTGAAGCCAGCAGCGAAAACACCATATATTTT.

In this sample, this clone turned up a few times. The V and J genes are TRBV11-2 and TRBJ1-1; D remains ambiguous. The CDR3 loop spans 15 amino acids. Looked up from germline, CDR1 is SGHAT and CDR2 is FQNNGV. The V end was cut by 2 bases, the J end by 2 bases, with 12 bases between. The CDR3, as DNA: TGTGCCAGCAGCTTAAGAGGTGTACGTAACACTGAAGCTTTCTTT. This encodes CASSLRGVRNTEAFF.

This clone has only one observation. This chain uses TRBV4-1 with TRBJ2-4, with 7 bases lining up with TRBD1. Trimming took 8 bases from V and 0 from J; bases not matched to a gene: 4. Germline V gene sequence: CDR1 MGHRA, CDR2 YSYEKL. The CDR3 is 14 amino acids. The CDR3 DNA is TGCGCCAGCCGACAGGGAATAGCCAAAAACATTCAGTACTTC. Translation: CASRQGIAKNIQYF.

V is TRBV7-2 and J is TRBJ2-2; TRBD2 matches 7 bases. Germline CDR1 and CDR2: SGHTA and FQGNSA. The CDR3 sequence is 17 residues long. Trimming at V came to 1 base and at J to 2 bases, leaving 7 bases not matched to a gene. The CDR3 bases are TGTGCCAGCAGCTTAGTATCACTAGCGAGTAACACCGGGGAGCTGTTTTTT. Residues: CASSLVSLASNTGELFF.

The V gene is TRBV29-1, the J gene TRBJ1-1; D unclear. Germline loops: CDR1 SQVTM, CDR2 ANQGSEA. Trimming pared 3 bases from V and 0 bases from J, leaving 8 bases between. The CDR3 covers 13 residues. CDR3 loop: CSVERPLNTEAFF. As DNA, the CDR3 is TGCAGCGTTGAGAGGCCGCTGAACACTGAAGCTTTCTTT. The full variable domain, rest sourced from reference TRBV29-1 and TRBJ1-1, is SAVISQKPSRDICQRGTSLTIQCQVDSQVTMMFWYRQQPGQSLTLIATANQGSEATYESGFVIDKFPISRPNLTFSTLTVSNMSPEDSSIYLCSVERPLNTEAFFGQGTRLTVV.

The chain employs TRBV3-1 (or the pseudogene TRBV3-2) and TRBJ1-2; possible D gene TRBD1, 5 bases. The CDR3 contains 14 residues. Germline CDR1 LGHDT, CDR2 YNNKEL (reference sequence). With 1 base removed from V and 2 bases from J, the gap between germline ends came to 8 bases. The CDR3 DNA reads TGTGCCAGCAGCCAAGTTTCAGGGAACTATGGCTACACCTTC. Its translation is CASSQVSGNYGYTF.

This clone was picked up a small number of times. The DNA of the CDR3 is TGTGCCAGCAGCCCGGAACAGGGTTATAATTCACCCCTCCACTTT. Its translation: CASSPEQGYNSPLHF. The chain couples TRBV7-6 to TRBJ1-6, with a tentative D call TRBD1 (6 bases). The CDR3 sequence is 15 residues long. The V and J ends lost 5 bases and 4 bases respectively, with 12 bases between them. The V gene's germline CDR1 is SGHVS and CDR2 FNYEAQ.

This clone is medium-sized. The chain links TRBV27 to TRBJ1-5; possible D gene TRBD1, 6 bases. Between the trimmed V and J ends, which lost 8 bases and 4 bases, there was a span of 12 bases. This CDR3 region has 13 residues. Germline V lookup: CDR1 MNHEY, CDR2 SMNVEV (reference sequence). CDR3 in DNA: TGTGCCAGCCTTTTAGGGGGGAATCAGCCCCAGCATTTT. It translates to CASLLGGNQPQHF.

CDR3 amino acids: CASSPRDRVSEQYF. The CDR3, as DNA: TGCGCCAGCAGCCCCCGGGACAGGGTCTCCGAGCAGTACTTC. This chain joins TRBV4-1 and TRBJ2-7, with TRBD1 matching 9 bases. The germline V gene encodes CDR1 MGHRA and CDR2 YSYEKL. V shed 4 bases and J 6 bases; nucleotides not matched to a gene: 7. The CDR3 consists of 14 residues.

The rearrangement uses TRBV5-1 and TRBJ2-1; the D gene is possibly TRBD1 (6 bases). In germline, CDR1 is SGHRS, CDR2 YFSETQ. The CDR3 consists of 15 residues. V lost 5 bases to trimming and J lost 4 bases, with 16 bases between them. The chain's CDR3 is CASRLSSTGYNEQFF. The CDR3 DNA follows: TGCGCCAGCAGGCTAAGCTCTACAGGGTACAATGAGCAGTTCTTC.

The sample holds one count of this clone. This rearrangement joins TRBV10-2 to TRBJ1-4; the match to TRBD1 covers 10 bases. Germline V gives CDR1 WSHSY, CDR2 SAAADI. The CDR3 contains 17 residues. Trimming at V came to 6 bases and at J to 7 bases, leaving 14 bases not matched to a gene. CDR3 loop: CASSGPGQGRGGEKLFF. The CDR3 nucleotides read TGCGCCAGCAGCGGTCCGGGACAGGGGCGAGGAGGTGAAAAACTGTTTTTT.

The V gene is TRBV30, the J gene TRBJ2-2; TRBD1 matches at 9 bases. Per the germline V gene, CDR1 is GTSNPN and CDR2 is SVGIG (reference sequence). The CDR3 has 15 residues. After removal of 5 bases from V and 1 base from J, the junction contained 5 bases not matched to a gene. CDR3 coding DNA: TGTGCCTGGTTCTTGGGACAGGGGAACACCGGGGAGCTGTTTTTT. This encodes CAWFLGQGNTGELFF.

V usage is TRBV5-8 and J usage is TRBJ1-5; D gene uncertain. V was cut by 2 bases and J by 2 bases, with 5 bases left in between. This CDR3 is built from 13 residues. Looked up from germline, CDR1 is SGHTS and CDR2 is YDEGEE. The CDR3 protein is CASSFSRNQPQHF. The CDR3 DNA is TGTGCCAGCAGCTTCAGCCGCAATCAGCCCCAGCATTTT.

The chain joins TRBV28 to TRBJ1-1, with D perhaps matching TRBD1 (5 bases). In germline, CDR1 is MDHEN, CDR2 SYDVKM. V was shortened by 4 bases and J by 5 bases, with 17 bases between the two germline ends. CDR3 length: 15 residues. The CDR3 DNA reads TGTGCCAGCAGTTCTAGAGGGGCCGGGTTTACTGAAGCTTTCTTT. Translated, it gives CASSSRGAGFTEAFF.

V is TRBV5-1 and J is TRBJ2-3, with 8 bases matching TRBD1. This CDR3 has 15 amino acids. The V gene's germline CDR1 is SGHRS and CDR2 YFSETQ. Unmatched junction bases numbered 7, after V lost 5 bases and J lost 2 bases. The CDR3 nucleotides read TGCGCCAGCAGATACGACAGGGGTCACACAGATACGCAGTATTTT. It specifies CASRYDRGHTDTQYF.

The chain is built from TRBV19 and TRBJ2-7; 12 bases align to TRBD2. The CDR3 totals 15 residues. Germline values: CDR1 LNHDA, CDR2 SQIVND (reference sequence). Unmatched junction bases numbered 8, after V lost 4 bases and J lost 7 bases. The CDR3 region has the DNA TGTGCCAGTAGTAAAGGACTAGCGGGGCTAGGAGAGCAGTACTTC. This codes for CASSKGLAGLGEQYF.

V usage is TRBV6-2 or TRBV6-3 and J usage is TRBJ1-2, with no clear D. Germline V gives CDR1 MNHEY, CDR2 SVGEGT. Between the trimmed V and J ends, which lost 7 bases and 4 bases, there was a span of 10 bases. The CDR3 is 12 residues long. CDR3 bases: TGTGCCAGCAACCCGTGGGGCTATGGCTACACCTTC. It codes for CASNPWGYGYTF.

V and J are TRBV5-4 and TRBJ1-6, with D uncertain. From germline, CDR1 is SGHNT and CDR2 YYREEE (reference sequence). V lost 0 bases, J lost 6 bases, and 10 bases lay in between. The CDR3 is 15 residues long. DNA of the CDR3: TGTGCCAGCAGCTTGGACGCAGGAGCTAATTCACCCCTCCACTTT. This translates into CASSLDAGANSPLHF.

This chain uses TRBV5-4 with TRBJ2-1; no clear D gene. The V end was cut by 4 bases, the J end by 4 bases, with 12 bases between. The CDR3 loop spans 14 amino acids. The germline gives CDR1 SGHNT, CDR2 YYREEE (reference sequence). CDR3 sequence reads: CASSLRQDYNEQFF. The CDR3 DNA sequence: TGTGCCAGCAGCCTAAGGCAAGATTACAATGAGCAGTTCTTC.

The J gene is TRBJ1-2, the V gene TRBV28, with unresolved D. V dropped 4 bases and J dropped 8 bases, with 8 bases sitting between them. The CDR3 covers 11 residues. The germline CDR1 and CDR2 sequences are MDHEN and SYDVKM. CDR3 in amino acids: CASSSGIGYTF. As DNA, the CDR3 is TGTGCCAGCAGTTCAGGAATCGGCTACACCTTC.

CDR3 region: CAISESLGTNEKLFF. For the CDR3, the DNA is TGTGCCATCAGTGAGTCGTTAGGGACTAATGAAAAACTGTTTTTT. This sequence joins TRBV10-3 and TRBJ1-4; D is undetermined. The V gene's germline CDR1 is ENHRY and CDR2 SYGVKD. This CDR3 spans 15 amino acids. V lost 0 bases to trimming and J lost 2 bases, with 7 bases between them.

CDR3 bases: TGTGCCAGCAGCCAAGAAGGGTTCCGACGGGGGGAGCTGTTTTTT. This translates into CASSQEGFRRGELFF. This chain links TRBV3-1 (or the pseudogene TRBV3-2) with TRBJ2-2; D unclear. This CDR3 contains 15 residues. V gave up 0 bases and J gave up 8 bases, with 13 bases separating them. Germline V CDR1 and CDR2: LGHDT, YNNKEL (reference sequence).

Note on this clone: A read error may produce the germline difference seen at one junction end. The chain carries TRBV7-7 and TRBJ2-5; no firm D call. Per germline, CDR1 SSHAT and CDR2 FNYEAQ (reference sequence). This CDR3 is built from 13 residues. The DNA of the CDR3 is TGTGCTAGCAGCTTAGGATCAGCGGAGACCCAGTACTTC. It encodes CASSLGSAETQYF.

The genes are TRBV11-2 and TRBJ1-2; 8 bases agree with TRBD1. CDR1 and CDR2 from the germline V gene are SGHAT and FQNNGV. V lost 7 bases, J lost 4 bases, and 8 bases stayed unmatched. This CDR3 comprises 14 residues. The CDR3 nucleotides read TGTGCCAGCAAAGGACCGGGACAGGCCTATGGCTACACCTTC. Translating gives CASKGPGQAYGYTF.